This T cell receptor beta chain was found in a study of identifying expanded T cells in peripheral blood. Overall study findings and caveats: Clone count variance between approximately two-week samples rose with total template count. Differentially abundant clones: about 1.2 between replicates, 15 to 17 at 2 to 3 weeks, roughly 18 at four.

This clone occurred once. Its antigen remains unidentified. Sequenced by immunoSEQ multiplex PCR; TCRdb stores in-frame clones only, minus some. The sample yields over 90,000 clones, approximately 85% seen once. Germline CDR1 reads SGHTA; CDR2 reads FQGTGA. The CDR3 runs to 13 residues. V gave up 1 base and J gave up 5 bases, with 8 bases separating them. The chain couples TRBV7-3 to TRBJ2-5; no reliable D call. The sequenced sample consisted of blood. The clonotype was recovered from a person between 18 and 75 years old in good health. The DNA of the CDR3 is TGTGCCAGCAGCTTAAATAGTTTGGAGACCCAGTACTTC. It is translated as CASSLNSLETQYF. Based on the CDR3 plus reference TRBV7-3 and TRBJ2-5, the full variable domain is GAGVSQTPSNKVTEKGKYVELRCDPISGHTALYWYRQSLGQGPEFLIYFQGTGAADDSGLPNDRFFAVRPEGSVSTLKIQRTERGDSAVYLCASSLNSLETQYFGPGTRLLVL.